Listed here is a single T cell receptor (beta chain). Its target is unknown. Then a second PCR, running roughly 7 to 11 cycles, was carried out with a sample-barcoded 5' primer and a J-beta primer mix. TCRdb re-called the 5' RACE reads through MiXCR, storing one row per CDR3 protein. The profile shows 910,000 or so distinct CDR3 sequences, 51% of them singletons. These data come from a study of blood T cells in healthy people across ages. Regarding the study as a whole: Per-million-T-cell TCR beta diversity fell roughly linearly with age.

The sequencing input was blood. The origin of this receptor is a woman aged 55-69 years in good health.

CDR3 region: CATSRDRTGSYGYTF. CDR3 in DNA: TGTGCCACCAGCAGAGACCGGACGGGATCCTATGGCTACACCTTC. This chain links TRBV15 with TRBJ1-2; D not certain. The V end lost 0 bases, the J end lost 4 bases, and 12 bases lay between the germline ends. CDR1 and CDR2 from the germline V gene are LNHNV and YYDKDF (reference sequence). The CDR3 runs to 15 residues. Full variable domain (rest looked up from reference TRBV15 and TRBJ1-2): DAMVIQNPRYQVTQFGKPVTLSCSQTLNHNVMYWYQQKSSQAPKLLFHYYDKDFNNEADTPDNFQSRRPNTSFCFLDIRSPGLGDTAMYLCATSRDRTGSYGYTFGSGTRLTVV.